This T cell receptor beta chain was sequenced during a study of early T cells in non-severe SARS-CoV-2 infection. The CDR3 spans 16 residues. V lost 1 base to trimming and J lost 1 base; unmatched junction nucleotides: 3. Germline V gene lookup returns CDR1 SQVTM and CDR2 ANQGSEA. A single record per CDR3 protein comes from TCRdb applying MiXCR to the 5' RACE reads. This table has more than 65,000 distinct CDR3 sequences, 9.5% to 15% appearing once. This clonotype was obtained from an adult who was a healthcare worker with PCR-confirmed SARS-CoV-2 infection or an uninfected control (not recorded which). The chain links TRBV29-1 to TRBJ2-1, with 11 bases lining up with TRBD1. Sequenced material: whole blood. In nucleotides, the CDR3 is TGCAGCGTTGAAGCCGGGACAGGGGGGTCCTACAATGAGCAGTTCTTC. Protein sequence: CSVEAGTGGSYNEQFF.